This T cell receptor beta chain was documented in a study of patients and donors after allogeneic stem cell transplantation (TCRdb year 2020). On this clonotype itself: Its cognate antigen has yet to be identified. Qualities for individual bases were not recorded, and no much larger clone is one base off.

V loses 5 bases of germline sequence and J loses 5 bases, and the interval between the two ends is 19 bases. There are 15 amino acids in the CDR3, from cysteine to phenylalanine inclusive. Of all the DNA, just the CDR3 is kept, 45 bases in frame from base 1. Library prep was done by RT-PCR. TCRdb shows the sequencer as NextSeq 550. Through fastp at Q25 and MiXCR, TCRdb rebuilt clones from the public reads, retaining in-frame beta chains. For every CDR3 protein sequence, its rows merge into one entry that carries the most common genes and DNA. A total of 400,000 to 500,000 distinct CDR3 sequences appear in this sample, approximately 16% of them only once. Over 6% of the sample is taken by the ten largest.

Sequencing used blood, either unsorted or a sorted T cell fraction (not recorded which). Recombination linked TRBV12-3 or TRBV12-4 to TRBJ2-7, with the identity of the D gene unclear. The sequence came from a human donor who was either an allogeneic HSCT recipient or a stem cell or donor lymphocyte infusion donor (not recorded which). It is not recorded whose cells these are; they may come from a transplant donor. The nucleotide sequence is TGTGCCAGCAGTCCCCGAGGTGTTCGGAAAAACGAGCAGTACTTC. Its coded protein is CASSPRGVRKNEQYF.